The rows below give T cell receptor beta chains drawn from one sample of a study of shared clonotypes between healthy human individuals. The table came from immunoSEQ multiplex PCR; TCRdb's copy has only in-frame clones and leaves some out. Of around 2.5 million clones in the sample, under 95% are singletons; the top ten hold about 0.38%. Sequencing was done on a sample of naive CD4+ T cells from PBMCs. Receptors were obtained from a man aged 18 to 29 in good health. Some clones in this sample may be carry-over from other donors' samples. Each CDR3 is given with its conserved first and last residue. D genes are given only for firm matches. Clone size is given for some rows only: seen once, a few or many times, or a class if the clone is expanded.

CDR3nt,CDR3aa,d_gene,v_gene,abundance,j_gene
TGTGCCAGCAGCGTAACGTCCGGACGGAACACCGGGGAGCTGTTTTTT,CASSVTSGRNTGELFF,NA,TRBV9,NA,TRBJ2-2
TGTGCCAGCATCGGACAGGGGGCAGGAAACACCATATATTTT,CASIGQGAGNTIYF,TRBD1,TRBV28,once,TRBJ1-3
TGTGCCAGCAGGAAGGAGCCAGGCACCACTGAAGCTTTCTTT,CASRKEPGTTEAFF,NA,TRBV25-1,NA,TRBJ1-1
TGTGCCAGCAGCAGAGCGGGAGCCTACTACAATGAGCAGTTCTTC,CASSRAGAYYNEQFF,TRBD2,TRBV6-5,NA,TRBJ2-1
TGCGCCAGCAGCCAAGATCCGCACGGACAGGGTGATACGCAGTATTTT,CASSQDPHGQGDTQYF,TRBD1,TRBV4-3,NA,TRBJ2-3
TGTGCCATCAGTGAGTCGCCAGTGAACACTGAAGCTTTCTTT,CAISESPVNTEAFF,NA,TRBV10-3,NA,TRBJ1-1
TGTGCCAGCAGCTTTGGGCAAACCCCCATTCAGTACTTC,CASSFGQTPIQYF,NA,TRBV7-2,once,TRBJ2-4
TGTGCTAGTGGTTTCTCGAACACTGAAGCTTTCTTT,CASGFSNTEAFF,NA,TRBV12-5,NA,TRBJ1-1
TGCAGCGTTGACAAGAGCTATGGCTACACCTTC,CSVDKSYGYTF,NA,TRBV29-1,NA,TRBJ1-2
TGTGCCAGCAGCCCGACCCGGGGGGGGAGGAACACCGGGGAGCTGTTTTTT,CASSPTRGGRNTGELFF,TRBD2,TRBV5-4,NA,TRBJ2-2
TGTGCCAGCAGCCGAGGACAGGGCAATCAGCCCCAGCATTTT,CASSRGQGNQPQHF,TRBD1,TRBV14,few,TRBJ1-5
TGTGCCAGCAGCCCGGGCACGCGGGAGGGCACAGATACGCAGTATTTT,CASSPGTREGTDTQYF,TRBD2,TRBV5-4,NA,TRBJ2-3
TGTGCCAGCTCACCACGGGGGGGGGTCCACGACGCCAAAAACATTCAGTACTTC,CASSPRGGVHDAKNIQYF,TRBD2,TRBV18,NA,TRBJ2-4
TGCGCCAGCAGCGGCGGGAGCATGATCACAGATACGCAGTATTTT,CASSGGSMITDTQYF,TRBD2,TRBV5-1,NA,TRBJ2-3
TGTGCCAGCTCACCCACAGGGGGAGGTCAGCCCCAGCATTTT,CASSPTGGGQPQHF,TRBD1,TRBV18,NA,TRBJ1-5
TGTGCCAGCAGCTTTTCCAGGACTAGCGGAAAGAGAGACGGCGAGCAGTACTTC,CASSFSRTSGKRDGEQYF,TRBD2,TRBV7-8,NA,TRBJ2-7
TGTGCCAGCAGCTTAGAAGTGACAAGGAACACCGGGGAGCTGTTTTTT,CASSLEVTRNTGELFF,NA,TRBV7-2,NA,TRBJ2-2
TGTGCCAGCTCACCCATTACCTCCGGGACGCCCCGGCAGGGCTACACCTTC,CASSPITSGTPRQGYTF,NA,TRBV18,NA,TRBJ1-2
TGTGCCAGCAGCTTAATTGGACACCTCACCGGGGAGCTGTTTTTT,CASSLIGHLTGELFF,NA,TRBV13,NA,TRBJ2-2
TGTGCCAGCAGTTACCGGGTGGCCTACAATGAGCAGTTCTTC,CASSYRVAYNEQFF,NA,TRBV6-6,once,TRBJ2-1
TGCGCCAGCAGCGCTGAGTGGGGGAACACTGAAGCTTTCTTT,CASSAEWGNTEAFF,NA,TRBV5-1,NA,TRBJ1-1
TGTGCCAGCAGTTCCGTCCGGGAGACCCAGTACTTC,CASSSVRETQYF,NA,TRBV6-6,NA,TRBJ2-5
TGCGCCAGCAGCTTGGTTGCGGGAAGTTACAATGAGCAGTTCTTC,CASSLVAGSYNEQFF,NA,TRBV5-1,NA,TRBJ2-1
TGTGCCAGCAGCTTAGAAGCTAGCGGGGGGGTCTCCTACAATGAGCAGTTCTTC,CASSLEASGGVSYNEQFF,TRBD2,TRBV7-9,NA,TRBJ2-1
TGTGCCGGTCACAGGCCTGGGGCCAACGTCCTGACTTTC,CAGHRPGANVLTF,NA,TRBV2,NA,TRBJ2-6
TGCGCCAGCAGCTTGGGTCTCGCGGTCTCTGGAAACACCATATATTTT,CASSLGLAVSGNTIYF,NA,TRBV5-1,NA,TRBJ1-3
TGTGCCAGCAGCAGAAACAGGTTAAGCAATCAGCCCCAGCATTTT,CASSRNRLSNQPQHF,NA,TRBV7-8,NA,TRBJ1-5
TGCGCCAGCAGCCAAGAACCGGGGAACTCTGGGGCCAACGTCCTGACTTTC,CASSQEPGNSGANVLTF,NA,TRBV4-3,NA,TRBJ2-6
TGCGCCAGCAGCCAAGATGGTATTTCCCTCCCCTATGGCTACACCTTC,CASSQDGISLPYGYTF,NA,TRBV4-1,NA,TRBJ1-2
TGCGCCAGCAGCTTGGATGGATTGGAGGTGACGGGAAGGGACCCTTATAAAAACATTCAGTACTTC,CASSLDGLEVTGRDPYKNIQYF,NA,TRBV5-1,NA,TRBJ2-4
TGTGCCAGCAGCTTAAATCCGGGAATGGGGGAGACCCAGTACTTC,CASSLNPGMGETQYF,NA,TRBV7-3,NA,TRBJ2-5
TGTGCCAGCAGTCCGACAGGGCGGGGCACAGATACGCAGTATTTT,CASSPTGRGTDTQYF,TRBD1,TRBV7-2,NA,TRBJ2-3
TGTGCCAGCTCACCACCGAGGTCCCTAGCCAAAAACATTCAGTACTTC,CASSPPRSLAKNIQYF,NA,TRBV18,once,TRBJ2-4
TGTGCCAGCTCACTTCAGGGTATGGGAGATACGCAGTATTTT,CASSLQGMGDTQYF,NA,TRBV18,NA,TRBJ2-3
TGTGCCAGCAGCGCGGACGCAGGGGGTCGCAATCAGCCCCAGCATTTT,CASSADAGGRNQPQHF,TRBD1,TRBV11-2,NA,TRBJ1-5
TGTGCCAGCAGTGAGGCCCCGCCGGATACGCAGTATTTT,CASSEAPPDTQYF,NA,TRBV2,NA,TRBJ2-3
TGTGCCAGCTCAGGCTATGATCAGCCCCAGCATTTT,CASSGYDQPQHF,NA,TRBV18,NA,TRBJ1-5
TGCGCCAGCAGCCATCGGGTTGGGTACGCTGAAGCTTTCTTT,CASSHRVGYAEAFF,NA,TRBV4-3,NA,TRBJ1-1
TGTGCCAGCAGACTGCCGGGGGACCCTAATGAAAAACTGTTTTTT,CASRLPGDPNEKLFF,NA,TRBV27,NA,TRBJ1-4
TGTGCCAGCTCACCCCCGGGACGCCGACAAGAGACCCAGTACTTC,CASSPPGRRQETQYF,NA,TRBV18,NA,TRBJ2-5
TGCAGTGCTAGAGCGGCACTTGAAGCTTTCTTT,CSARAALEAFF,NA,TRBV20-1,few,TRBJ1-1
TGTGCCCTAAGGCCGTTTGAGGACACTGAAGCTTTCTTT,CALRPFEDTEAFF,NA,TRBV10-3,NA,TRBJ1-1
TGTGCCAGCAGCTTAGACCTGAACACTGAAGCTTTCTTT,CASSLDLNTEAFF,NA,TRBV7-6,NA,TRBJ1-1
TGTGCCAGCAGCTTAACCCCGGTCAGACTAGCCAAAAACATTCAGTACTTC,CASSLTPVRLAKNIQYF,NA,TRBV7-9,NA,TRBJ2-4
TGTGCCAGCTCACCAGAGGGTTTCGGGAGCTACACCTTC,CASSPEGFGSYTF,NA,TRBV18,NA,TRBJ1-2
TGTGCCAGCAGTTTGAATAGTTGGCTACAAAGTCGGGCCAACGTCCTGACTTTC,CASSLNSWLQSRANVLTF,NA,TRBV27,NA,TRBJ2-6
TGTGCCCGAGATAGGACTTTCATGGACGAGCAGTACTTC,CARDRTFMDEQYF,NA,TRBV7-9,NA,TRBJ2-7
TGCGCCAGCAGCTTGGAGCCTAGCGGGAGGTATCATGAGCAGTTCTTC,CASSLEPSGRYHEQFF,TRBD2,TRBV5-1,NA,TRBJ2-1
TGTGCCAGCAGCGTAGGCGGAGGACCTACCTACAATGAGCAGTTCTTC,CASSVGGGPTYNEQFF,NA,TRBV9,NA,TRBJ2-1
TGTGCCAGCAGCCGATCAGCGGGAGGGCCCGTAGATACGCAGTATTTT,CASSRSAGGPVDTQYF,TRBD2,TRBV5-4,NA,TRBJ2-3
TGTGCCAGCACCCCAGTAATACGAGAAGAAGCTTTCTTT,CASTPVIREEAFF,NA,TRBV6-1,once,TRBJ1-1
TGTGCCATCAGCCGGGACAGGAACACTGAAGCTTTCTTT,CAISRDRNTEAFF,TRBD1,TRBV6-5,once,TRBJ1-1
TGCAGCGTTGAAGATACCGGGATCTTAGAGACCCAGTACTTC,CSVEDTGILETQYF,NA,TRBV29-1,NA,TRBJ2-5
TGTGCCAGCAGTTTTGGGTCTTCTGGGGCCAACGTCCTGACTTTC,CASSFGSSGANVLTF,NA,TRBV28,NA,TRBJ2-6
TGCGCCAGCAGCTTGGCCCCCCTAGCGGGAGAAAATGAGCAGTTCTTC,CASSLAPLAGENEQFF,TRBD2,TRBV5-1,once,TRBJ2-1
TGTGCCAGCGTAGGTGTGGGACACAGCTACGAGCAGTACTTC,CASVGVGHSYEQYF,NA,TRBV28,NA,TRBJ2-7
TGTGCCAGTAGTCGGGGACTAGCGGGAACGGGAGAGCAGTACTTC,CASSRGLAGTGEQYF,TRBD2,TRBV19,NA,TRBJ2-7